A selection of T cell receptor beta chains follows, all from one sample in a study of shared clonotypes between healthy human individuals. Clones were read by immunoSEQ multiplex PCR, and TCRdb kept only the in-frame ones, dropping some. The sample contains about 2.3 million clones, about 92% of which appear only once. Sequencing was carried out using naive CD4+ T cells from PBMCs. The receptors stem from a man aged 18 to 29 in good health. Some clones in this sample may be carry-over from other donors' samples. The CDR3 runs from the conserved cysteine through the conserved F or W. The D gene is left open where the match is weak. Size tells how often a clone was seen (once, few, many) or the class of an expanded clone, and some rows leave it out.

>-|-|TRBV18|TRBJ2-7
CASSPPQLNEQYF
TGTGCCAGCTCACCACCGCAACTCAACGAGCAGTACTTC
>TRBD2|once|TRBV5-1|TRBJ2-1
CASTTGLAGYNEQFF
TGCGCCAGCACCACCGGACTAGCGGGGTACAATGAGCAGTTCTTC
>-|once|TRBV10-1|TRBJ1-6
CASSDAAGGESGGALHF
TGCGCCAGCAGTGATGCCGCAGGCGGGGAGTCCGGAGGAGCCCTCCACTTT
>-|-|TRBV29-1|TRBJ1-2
CSVADSNLANYGYTF
TGCAGCGTTGCCGACAGCAACCTAGCTAACTATGGCTACACCTTC
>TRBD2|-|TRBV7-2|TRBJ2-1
CASSLSSGYNEQFF
TGTGCCAGCAGCTTATCTAGCGGCTACAATGAGCAGTTCTTC
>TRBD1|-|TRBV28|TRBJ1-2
CASRDRAGYTF
TGTGCCAGCAGGGACAGGGCTGGCTACACCTTC
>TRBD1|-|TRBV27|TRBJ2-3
CASSSLGQGSKDTQYF
TGTGCCAGCAGTTCCCTAGGACAGGGCAGTAAGGATACGCAGTATTTT
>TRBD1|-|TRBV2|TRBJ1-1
CASSATGGSLSEAFF
TGTGCCAGCAGTGCGACAGGGGGCTCTTTATCTGAAGCTTTCTTT
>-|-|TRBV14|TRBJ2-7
CASSQTDLNEQYF
TGTGCCAGCAGCCAAACGGACTTAAACGAGCAGTACTTC
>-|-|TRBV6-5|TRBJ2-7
CASRRREFSYEQYF
TGTGCCAGCCGACGGAGGGAGTTTTCCTACGAGCAGTACTTC
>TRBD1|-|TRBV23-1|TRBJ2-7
CASSQGTGGYYEQYF
TGCGCCAGCAGTCAAGGGACAGGGGGCTACTACGAGCAGTACTTC
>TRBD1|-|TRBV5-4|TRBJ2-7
CASSPGTAPYEQYF
TGTGCCAGCAGCCCCGGGACAGCACCCTACGAGCAGTACTTC
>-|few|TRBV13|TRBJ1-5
CASSRRGGNQPQHF
TGTGCCAGCAGCCGTCGAGGGGGCAATCAGCCCCAGCATTTT
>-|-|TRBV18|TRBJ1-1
CASSPRQADTEAFF
TGTGCCAGCTCACCAAGACAAGCAGACACTGAAGCTTTCTTT
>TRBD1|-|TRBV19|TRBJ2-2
CASSTDRATGELFF
TGTGCCAGTAGCACGGACAGGGCTACCGGGGAGCTGTTTTTT
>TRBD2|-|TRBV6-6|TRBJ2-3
CASSPGGSTDTQYF
TGTGCCAGCAGCCCCGGGGGGAGCACAGATACGCAGTATTTT
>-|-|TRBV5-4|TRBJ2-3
CASRDESRVDTQYF
TGTGCCAGCAGAGACGAAAGTCGGGTAGATACGCAGTATTTT
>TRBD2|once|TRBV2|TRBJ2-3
CASIAGDTQYF
TGTGCCAGCATAGCGGGAGATACGCAGTATTTT
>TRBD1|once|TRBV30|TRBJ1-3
CAWQGVAGNTIYF
TGTGCCTGGCAGGGGGTAGCTGGAAACACCATATATTTT
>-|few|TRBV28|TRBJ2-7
CASSRTSHYEQYF
TGTGCCAGCAGCCGGACTTCTCACTACGAGCAGTACTTC
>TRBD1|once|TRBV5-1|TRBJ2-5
CASSLAPGQGLETQYF
TGCGCCAGCAGCTTGGCCCCGGGACAGGGGCTGGAGACCCAGTACTTC
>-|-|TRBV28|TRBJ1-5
CASSLGGGSNQPQHF
TGTGCCAGCAGTTTAGGAGGGGGAAGCAATCAGCCCCAGCATTTT
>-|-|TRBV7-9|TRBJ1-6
CASSLVPGSESPLHF
TGTGCCAGCAGCTTAGTTCCGGGGTCTGAGTCACCCCTCCACTTT
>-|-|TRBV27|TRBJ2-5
CASSLSPGPQETQYF
TGTGCCAGCAGTTTATCGCCGGGACCACAAGAGACCCAGTACTTC
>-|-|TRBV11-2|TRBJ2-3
CASSREGGRMDTQYF
TGTGCCAGCAGCCGCGAGGGGGGGCGCATGGATACGCAGTATTTT
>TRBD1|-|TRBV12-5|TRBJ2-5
CASGTEGAETQYF
TGTGCTAGTGGTACCGAGGGGGCAGAGACCCAGTACTTC
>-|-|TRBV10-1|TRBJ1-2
CASSRTVNYGYTF
TGCGCCAGCAGTCGGACCGTTAACTATGGCTACACCTTC
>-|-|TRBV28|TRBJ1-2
CASSPSPVSYGYTF
TGTGCCAGCAGTCCCTCCCCAGTCTCTTATGGCTACACCTTC
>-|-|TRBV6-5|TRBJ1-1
CASSYGGLTEAFF
TGTGCCAGCAGTTACGGGGGATTAACTGAAGCTTTCTTT
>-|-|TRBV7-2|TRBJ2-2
CASSFGRGTGELFF
TGTGCCAGCAGCTTCGGGCGGGGCACCGGGGAGCTGTTTTTT
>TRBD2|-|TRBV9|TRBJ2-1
CASSQGLVGDEQFF
TGTGCCAGCAGCCAAGGACTAGTTGGCGATGAGCAGTTCTTC
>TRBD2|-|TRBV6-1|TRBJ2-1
CASSEFWTSTPYNEQFF
TGTGCCAGCAGTGAATTCTGGACTAGTACACCCTACAATGAGCAGTTCTTC
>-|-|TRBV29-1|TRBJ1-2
CSVAQRPANYGYTF
TGCAGCGTTGCACAGCGACCAGCTAACTATGGCTACACCTTC
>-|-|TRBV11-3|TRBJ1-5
CASLDRSNQPQHF
TGTGCCAGCTTGGACAGATCCAATCAGCCCCAGCATTTT
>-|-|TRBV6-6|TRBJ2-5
CASRLRETQYF
TGTGCCAGCAGACTCAGGGAGACCCAGTACTTC